A selection of T cell receptor beta chains follows, all from one sample in a study of blood T cell repertoires in COVID-19. Profiled with immunoSEQ multiplex PCR; TCRdb holds only in-frame clones, not every one. Among more than 11,000 clones listed, 83% were seen once. Sequenced sample: peripheral blood. These receptor sequences come from a woman in her sixties with acute or convalescent COVID-19. Both conserved end residues are part of each CDR3. D genes are given only for firm matches. Rows may omit the clone size; those that give it use once, few, many or a size class.

d_gene: -; j_gene: TRBJ1-3; abundance: -; v_gene: TRBV6-1; CDR3aa: CASSEGGGIRTRGNTIYF; CDR3nt: TGTGCCAGCAGTGAAGGGGGAGGGATCCGGACTCGTGGAAACACCATATATTTT
d_gene: -; j_gene: TRBJ2-3; abundance: -; v_gene: TRBV25-1; CDR3aa: CASRARGLGDTQYF; CDR3nt: TGTGCCAGCAGGGCGCGGGGGCTAGGGGATACGCAGTATTTT
d_gene: TRBD2; j_gene: TRBJ2-1; abundance: once; v_gene: TRBV5-1; CDR3aa: CASSSFSGGHGTEQFF; CDR3nt: TGCGCCAGCAGCTCCTTTAGCGGGGGGCACGGTACTGAGCAGTTCTTC
d_gene: TRBD1; j_gene: TRBJ1-2; abundance: -; v_gene: TRBV28; CDR3aa: CASGEPGTGGYGYTF; CDR3nt: TGTGCCAGCGGAGAACCCGGGACAGGGGGCTATGGCTACACCTTC
d_gene: -; j_gene: TRBJ1-2; abundance: -; v_gene: TRBV3-1/TRBV3-2; CDR3aa: CASSQDGNYGYTF; CDR3nt: TGTGCCAGCAGCCAAGACGGGAACTATGGCTACACCTTC
d_gene: TRBD2; j_gene: TRBJ2-3; abundance: few; v_gene: TRBV20-1; CDR3aa: CSASSLAGRSDTQYF; CDR3nt: TGCAGTGCTAGTAGTCTAGCGGGCCGGTCAGATACGCAGTATTTT
d_gene: TRBD1; j_gene: TRBJ2-1; abundance: -; v_gene: TRBV23-1; CDR3aa: CASSQDTGGLSEQFF; CDR3nt: TGCGCCAGCAGTCAGGATACAGGGGGCCTTAGTGAGCAGTTCTTC
d_gene: TRBD1; j_gene: TRBJ2-5; abundance: -; v_gene: TRBV7-3; CDR3aa: CASSVAGTGKTQYF; CDR3nt: TGTGCCAGCAGCGTAGCCGGGACAGGGAAGACCCAGTACTTC
d_gene: TRBD1; j_gene: TRBJ2-5; abundance: -; v_gene: TRBV10-3; CDR3aa: CAISEPRGQGRQETQYF; CDR3nt: TGTGCCATCAGTGAGCCCCGCGGACAGGGGCGTCAAGAGACCCAGTACTTC
d_gene: TRBD1; j_gene: TRBJ2-3; abundance: once; v_gene: TRBV6-1; CDR3aa: CASSEAGGQGTTQYF; CDR3nt: TGTGCCAGCAGTGAAGCGGGGGGACAGGGAACTACGCAGTATTTT
d_gene: -; j_gene: TRBJ1-2; abundance: -; v_gene: TRBV27; CDR3aa: CASRLRGSANYGYTF; CDR3nt: TGTGCCAGTCGCCTAAGGGGGTCAGCTAACTATGGCTACACCTTC
d_gene: -; j_gene: TRBJ1-2; abundance: -; v_gene: TRBV3-1/TRBV3-2; CDR3aa: CASSEAPYGDYGYTF; CDR3nt: TGTGCCAGCAGCGAAGCCCCTTACGGAGACTATGGCTACACCTTC
d_gene: TRBD2; j_gene: TRBJ2-3; abundance: -; v_gene: TRBV9; CDR3aa: CASSVRASGGNTDTQYF; CDR3nt: TGTGCCAGCAGCGTAAGGGCTAGCGGGGGAAACACAGATACGCAGTATTTT
d_gene: TRBD2; j_gene: TRBJ2-7; abundance: -; v_gene: TRBV10-2; CDR3aa: CASMTLAGVQYF; CDR3nt: TGCGCCAGCATGACACTAGCGGGAGTTCAGTACTTC
d_gene: TRBD2; j_gene: TRBJ2-2; abundance: few; v_gene: TRBV18; CDR3aa: CASSPISGRRGELFF; CDR3nt: TGTGCCAGCTCACCGATTAGCGGGAGACGCGGGGAGCTGTTTTTT
d_gene: TRBD1; j_gene: TRBJ1-2; abundance: -; v_gene: TRBV27; CDR3aa: CASSSLGQGPSNYGYTF; CDR3nt: TGTGCCAGCAGTTCCCTTGGACAGGGCCCTTCTAACTATGGCTACACCTTC
d_gene: -; j_gene: TRBJ2-3; abundance: -; v_gene: TRBV30; CDR3aa: CAWGGIATDTQYF; CDR3nt: TGTGCCTGGGGGGGGATCGCCACAGATACGCAGTATTTT
d_gene: -; j_gene: TRBJ1-1; abundance: -; v_gene: TRBV29-1; CDR3aa: CSVHPSRVRHLNGHLKNTEAFF; CDR3nt: TGCAGCGTCCATCCCAGCCGGGTCCGACACCTTAATGGACACCTTAAAAACACTGAAGCTTTCTTT
d_gene: TRBD2; j_gene: TRBJ2-5; abundance: -; v_gene: TRBV6-2/TRBV6-3; CDR3aa: CASSYPPVAGRETQYF; CDR3nt: TGTGCCAGCAGTTACCCCCCGGTAGCGGGGCGAGAGACCCAGTACTTC
d_gene: TRBD1; j_gene: TRBJ2-7; abundance: -; v_gene: TRBV27; CDR3aa: CASSLSRPAGGVTEQYF; CDR3nt: TGTGCCAGCAGTTTATCCCGCCCGGCAGGGGGAGTAACCGAGCAGTACTTC
d_gene: -; j_gene: TRBJ1-2; abundance: -; v_gene: TRBV9; CDR3aa: CASSGQGYGYTF; CDR3nt: TGTGCCAGCAGCGGTCAGGGGTATGGCTACACCTTC
d_gene: -; j_gene: TRBJ1-2; abundance: -; v_gene: TRBV9; CDR3aa: CASSPSRADGYTF; CDR3nt: TGTGCCAGCAGCCCCTCCAGGGCTGATGGCTACACCTTC
d_gene: -; j_gene: TRBJ1-6; abundance: -; v_gene: TRBV7-9; CDR3aa: CASSLDLGGSPLHF; CDR3nt: TGTGCCAGCAGCTTAGACCTCGGCGGTTCACCCCTCCACTTT
d_gene: -; j_gene: TRBJ2-5; abundance: -; v_gene: TRBV12-3/TRBV12-4; CDR3aa: CASSFSYETQYF; CDR3nt: TGTGCCAGCAGTTTTTCTTATGAGACCCAGTACTTC
d_gene: -; j_gene: TRBJ1-2; abundance: -; v_gene: TRBV11-2; CDR3aa: CASSSDTHYGYTF; CDR3nt: TGTGCCAGCAGCTCGGACACGCACTATGGCTACACCTTC
d_gene: TRBD1; j_gene: TRBJ2-7; abundance: -; v_gene: TRBV7-7; CDR3aa: CASSLLPLQKRDREHEQYF; CDR3nt: TGTGCCAGCAGCTTACTCCCCCTCCAGAAGCGGGACAGGGAACACGAGCAGTACTTC
d_gene: -; j_gene: TRBJ1-3; abundance: -; v_gene: TRBV28; CDR3aa: CASTIRSSSGNTIYF; CDR3nt: TGTGCCAGCACCATTCGGAGTAGCTCTGGAAACACCATATATTTT
d_gene: TRBD1; j_gene: TRBJ1-4; abundance: -; v_gene: TRBV5-6; CDR3aa: CASSTNRGSGEKLFF; CDR3nt: TGTGCCAGCAGCACCAACAGGGGTTCGGGAGAAAAACTGTTTTTT
d_gene: TRBD2; j_gene: TRBJ2-2; abundance: -; v_gene: TRBV19; CDR3aa: CASTGSGRANTGELFF; CDR3nt: TGTGCCAGTACCGGTAGCGGGAGGGCTAACACCGGGGAGCTGTTTTTT
d_gene: TRBD1; j_gene: TRBJ2-7; abundance: -; v_gene: TRBV11-3; CDR3aa: CASSLTGQGAYEQYF; CDR3nt: TGTGCCAGCAGCTTAACCGGACAGGGGGCCTACGAGCAGTACTTC
d_gene: -; j_gene: TRBJ2-4; abundance: -; v_gene: TRBV28; CDR3aa: CASSLWLKLAKNIQYF; CDR3nt: TGTGCCAGCAGTTTATGGTTGAAGCTAGCCAAAAACATTCAGTACTTC
d_gene: TRBD2; j_gene: TRBJ2-2; abundance: -; v_gene: TRBV28; CDR3aa: CASSLVAGGRAGELFF; CDR3nt: TGTGCCAGCAGTTTAGTGGCGGGAGGACGCGCCGGGGAGCTGTTTTTT
d_gene: -; j_gene: TRBJ1-6; abundance: few; v_gene: TRBV6-5; CDR3aa: CASSLGGNSPLHF; CDR3nt: TGTGCCAGCAGTTTGGGAGGGAATTCACCCCTCCACTTT
d_gene: TRBD2; j_gene: TRBJ2-1; abundance: -; v_gene: TRBV28; CDR3aa: CASSLPMTSGRAPGEQFF; CDR3nt: TGTGCCAGCAGTTTACCTATGACTAGCGGGAGGGCCCCGGGTGAGCAGTTCTTC
d_gene: TRBD1; j_gene: TRBJ2-6; abundance: -; v_gene: TRBV5-1; CDR3aa: CASTPRGPGANVLTF; CDR3nt: TGCGCCAGCACTCCCAGGGGGCCTGGGGCCAACGTCCTGACTTTC
d_gene: -; j_gene: TRBJ2-1; abundance: -; v_gene: TRBV7-6; CDR3aa: CASTQGTYNEQFF; CDR3nt: TGTGCCAGCACCCAGGGGACCTACAATGAGCAGTTCTTC
d_gene: TRBD1; j_gene: TRBJ1-5; abundance: -; v_gene: TRBV15; CDR3aa: CATSREKGPRQGPNQPQHF; CDR3nt: TGTGCCACCAGCAGAGAGAAAGGCCCTCGACAGGGACCCAATCAGCCCCAGCATTTT
d_gene: -; j_gene: TRBJ2-1; abundance: -; v_gene: TRBV7-3; CDR3aa: CASSLRAVESNEQFF; CDR3nt: TGTGCCAGCAGCTTAAGGGCCGTAGAATCCAATGAGCAGTTCTTC